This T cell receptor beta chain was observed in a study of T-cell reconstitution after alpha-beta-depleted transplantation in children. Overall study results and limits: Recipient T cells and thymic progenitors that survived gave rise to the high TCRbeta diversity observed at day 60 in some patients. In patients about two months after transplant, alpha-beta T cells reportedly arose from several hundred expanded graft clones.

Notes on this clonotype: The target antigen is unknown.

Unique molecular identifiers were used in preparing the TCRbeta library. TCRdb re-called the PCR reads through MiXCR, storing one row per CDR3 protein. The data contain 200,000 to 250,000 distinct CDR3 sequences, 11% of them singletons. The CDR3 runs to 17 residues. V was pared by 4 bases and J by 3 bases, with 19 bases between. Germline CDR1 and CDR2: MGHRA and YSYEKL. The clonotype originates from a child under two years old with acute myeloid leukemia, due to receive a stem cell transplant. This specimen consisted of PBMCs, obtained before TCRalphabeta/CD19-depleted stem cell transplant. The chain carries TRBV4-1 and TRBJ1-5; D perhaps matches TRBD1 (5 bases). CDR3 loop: CASSRVFREWDNQPQHF. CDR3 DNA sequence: TGCGCCAGCAGCCGGGTCTTCAGGGAATGGGACAATCAGCCCCAGCATTTT.